What follows are 14 T cell receptor beta chains derived from one specimen sequenced in a study of cytomegalovirus exposure and HLA in healthy donors. The study ran its PCR with 60 Vbeta and 13 Jbeta primers. The table came from immunoSEQ multiplex PCR; TCRdb's copy has only in-frame clones and leaves some out. This table has some 140,000 clones, 60% to 85% appearing once. Sequenced sample: PBMCs. These receptors came from a woman between 35 and 50 years old in good health and CMV-seronegative.

This clone was observed once. This chain uses TRBV4-2 with TRBJ1-1, with D perhaps TRBD1 (5 bases). Germline CDR1 LGHNA, CDR2 YNFKEQ. V gave up 0 bases and J gave up 3 bases, with 14 bases separating them. The CDR3 spans 16 residues. The CDR3 is CASSQEEDTIYTEAFF. The CDR3, as DNA: TGTGCCAGCAGCCAAGAAGAGGACACCATCTACACTGAAGCTTTCTTT.

The chain is built from TRBV6-1 and TRBJ2-3; a possible D gene is TRBD1 (5 bases). Germline V CDR1 and CDR2: MNHNS, SASEGT. CDR3 size: 14 residues. Trimming took 5 bases from V and 3 from J, leaving 12 bases between them. The CDR3, as DNA: TGTGCCAGCAGTTCAGGGTCCGGTACAGATACGCAGTATTTT. Amino acid sequence: CASSSGSGTDTQYF.

J is TRBJ2-2 and V is TRBV4-1; 11 nucleotides align to TRBD2. The V gene end was trimmed by 3 bases and the J gene end by 2 bases; junction bases not matched to a gene: 14. This CDR3 has 20 residues. Germline assignment: CDR1 MGHRA and CDR2 YSYEKL. Here the CDR3 DNA reads TGCGCCAGCAGCCAGAAGGGCGACCTTGGACTAGCGGGCAACACCGGGGAGCTGTTTTTT. Its translation: CASSQKGDLGLAGNTGELFF.

The CDR3 spells CASSLGTRGEGQPQHF. CDR3 DNA: TGTGCCAGCAGCTTAGGGACACGGGGGGAGGGCCAGCCCCAGCATTTT. The chain is built from TRBV11-2 and TRBJ1-5, with D perhaps TRBD1 (5 bases). V lost 1 base and J lost 7, with 17 bases in between. Looked up from germline, CDR1 is SGHAT and CDR2 is FQNNGV. The CDR3 has 16 residues.

This sequence joins TRBV30 and TRBJ1-2, with a tentative D call TRBD1 (5 bases). The length of the CDR3 is 13 residues. V was cut by 0 bases and J by 6 bases, with 11 bases left in between. CDR1 is GTSNPN and CDR2 is SVGIG in the germline V gene (reference sequence). CDR3 nucleotide sequence: TGTGCCTGGAGTGTATGGGGCGTGGATGGCTACACCTTC. Translated, it gives CAWSVWGVDGYTF.

The chain employs TRBV5-1 and TRBJ1-1, with TRBD1 matching 7 bases. From germline, CDR1 is SGHRS and CDR2 YFSETQ. After removal of 2 bases from V and 10 bases from J, the junction contained 2 bases not matched to a gene. The CDR3 length is 11 residues. The CDR3 coding sequence is TGCGCCAGCAGCTTAGGGGGCTTAGCTTTCTTT. This translates into CASSLGGLAFF.

The V gene is TRBV13, the J gene TRBJ2-1; D is unclear. V lost 5 bases and J 0 bases, leaving 14 bases between the germline ends. The CDR3 covers 16 residues. CDR1 and CDR2 (germline): PRHDT, FYEKMQ (reference sequence). CDR3 DNA: TGTGCCAGCAGCACCTTTTTTGCGGTCTCCTACAATGAGCAGTTCTTC. It specifies CASSTFFAVSYNEQFF.

The V gene is TRBV19, the J gene TRBJ1-1; 9 bases line up with TRBD1. Per germline, CDR1 LNHDA and CDR2 SQIVND (reference sequence). The junction had 6 bases not matched to a gene; V was cut back by 6 bases and J by 1 base. CDR3 length: 15 amino acids. Here the CDR3 DNA reads TGTGCCAGTAGGGGGACAGGGTGGAGGAACACTGAAGCTTTCTTT. This translates into CASRGTGWRNTEAFF.

This clone has only a few counts. V and J are TRBV6-5 and TRBJ1-2, with D unresolved. Germline loops: CDR1 MNHEY, CDR2 SVGAGI. The V gene lost 9 bases and the J gene lost 7 bases, with 18 bases spanning the gap. The CDR3 is 13 amino acids. The CDR3 DNA sequence: TGTGCCAGTTGGGCCGGGGTGGGGTTTGGCTACACCTTC. This encodes CASWAGVGFGYTF.

This chain joins TRBV11-1 and TRBJ2-5, with D perhaps matching TRBD2 (5 bases). Gene TRBJ2-7 matches the end of the DNA better, so the J call may be wrong. From germline, CDR1 is SGHAT and CDR2 FQDESV (reference sequence). The CDR3 length is 14 residues. The CDR3 sequence: CASSSNGNRGEQYF. The CDR3 DNA sequence: TGTGCCAGCAGCTCTAACGGGAACAGAGGCGAGCAGTACTTC.

The gene calls are TRBV7-8 and TRBJ1-1, with a tentative D call TRBD1 (5 bases). The CDR3 contains 14 residues. Looked up from germline, CDR1 is SGHVS and CDR2 is FQNEAQ. V lost 5 bases to trimming and J lost 8 bases, with 18 bases between them. For the CDR3, the DNA is TGTGCCAGCAGCAACCCGCCCAGGGCGGCGGAAGCTTTCTTT. Its translation is CASSNPPRAAEAFF.

The genes are TRBV6-5 and TRBJ2-5, with a possible D match to TRBD2 (6 bases). Germline V gives CDR1 MNHEY, CDR2 SVGAGI. V dropped 7 bases and J dropped 5 bases, with 14 bases sitting between them. The CDR3 runs 13 residues. Here the CDR3 DNA reads TGTGCCAGCAAGCGGGCCCGCGGGGAGACCCAGTACTTC. Amino acid sequence: CASKRARGETQYF.

The J gene is TRBJ2-3, the V gene TRBV4-2; no clear D gene. The CDR3 consists of 13 residues. The germline V gene has CDR1 LGHNA and CDR2 YNFKEQ. V lost 8 bases, J lost 2 bases, and 11 bases lay in between. Here the CDR3 reads CASHPEYTDTQYF. DNA of the CDR3: TGTGCCAGCCATCCAGAATACACAGATACGCAGTATTTT.

This clone was observed a single time. The gene calls are TRBV27 and TRBJ1-4; D is possibly TRBD1 (5 bases). The germline V gene has CDR1 MNHEY and CDR2 SMNVEV (reference sequence). The CDR3 runs 14 residues. The germline V and J ends were trimmed by 5 bases and 6 bases, with 13 bases remaining between them. CDR3 sequence reads: CASSILGGDEKLFF. The CDR3 DNA is TGTGCCAGCAGTATTCTGGGGGGAGATGAAAAACTGTTTTTT.